This is a list of T cell receptor beta chains from one sample in a study of blood T cell repertoires in COVID-19. Only in-frame clones appear in the TCRdb table, and some are missing; sequencing was by immunoSEQ multiplex PCR. The table includes fewer than 350,000 clones, roughly 79% detected once. The sample taken for sequencing was peripheral blood. These receptors all stem from a woman aged 60 to 75 with active or convalescent COVID-19. Each CDR3 is given with its conserved first and last residue. A D gene is named only where the DNA matches it firmly. Some rows have no size entry. The others give once, few or many, or a class for an expanded clone.

D	V	size	J	DNA	CDR3
-	TRBV5-1	-	TRBJ2-3	TGCGCCAGCAGCTCGGATAGCGGTAGCACAGATACGCAGTATTTT	CASSSDSGSTDTQYF
TRBD2	TRBV18	-	TRBJ2-5	TGTGCCAGCTCACCGTTCGGACTAGCGGATACGATACAAGAGACCCAGTACTTC	CASSPFGLADTIQETQYF
TRBD2	TRBV20-1	-	TRBJ2-5	TGCAGTGCTAGTCCCAGCGGGGGGAGGTACCAAGAGACCCAGTACTTC	CSASPSGGRYQETQYF
TRBD1	TRBV19	once	TRBJ1-5	TGTGCCAGTGAGGACGGGACAGGATATCAGCCCCAGCATTTT	CASEDGTGYQPQHF
-	TRBV7-9	few	TRBJ1-2	TGTGCCAGCAGCTTAGCCGACAGCATCTATGGCTACACCTTC	CASSLADSIYGYTF
-	TRBV7-7	-	TRBJ2-5	TGTGCCAGCAGCCCGTCAATCGAGGCGCCCCAAGAGACCCAGTACTTC	CASSPSIEAPQETQYF
-	TRBV2	-	TRBJ2-7	TGTGCCAGCAGCGTTACCTACGAGCAGTACTTC	CASSVTYEQYF
-	TRBV30	-	TRBJ1-2	TGTGCCTGGAGGGGGCTTGGGGTGAGCCTATACACCTTC	CAWRGLGVSLYTF
-	TRBV25-1	-	TRBJ2-7	TGTGCCAGCAGTGGCTCAGGCTTAGTGTACGAGCAGTACTTC	CASSGSGLVYEQYF
-	TRBV7-2	-	TRBJ2-3	TGTGCCAGCAGTTCAGCCGGGGCAGATACGCAGTATTTT	CASSSAGADTQYF
-	TRBV7-9	few	TRBJ2-4	TGTGCCAGCAGCTCCCCACCCCGAAGACTAGCCAAAAACATTCAGTACTTC	CASSSPPRRLAKNIQYF
TRBD2	TRBV14	-	TRBJ2-7	TGTGCCAGCAGCCGCCGCGGGGGGGCCCCCTCCTACGAGCAGTACTTC	CASSRRGGAPSYEQYF
-	TRBV9	-	TRBJ2-7	TGTGCCAGCAGCCCTCTGGGGGCCCGATCCTACGAGCAGTACTTC	CASSPLGARSYEQYF
-	TRBV27	-	TRBJ2-7	TGTGCCAGCAGTTTATCGATCGGGGGTAACGAGCAGTACTTC	CASSLSIGGNEQYF
TRBD2	TRBV7-9	-	TRBJ2-2	TGTGCCAGCTCCGAGCGGGGGGGCCGGACCGGGGAGCTGTTTTTT	CASSERGGRTGELFF
-	TRBV4-1	-	TRBJ1-5	TGCGCCAGCAGCCTCCGTGGCAATCAGCCCCAGCATTTT	CASSLRGNQPQHF
TRBD1	TRBV15	-	TRBJ1-6	TGTGCCACCAGCAGAGGGGGACAGGGTAATTCACCCCTCCACTTT	CATSRGGQGNSPLHF
-	TRBV30	-	TRBJ2-2	TGTGCCTGGGCCAGTTACTACGACGGGGAGCTGTTTTTT	CAWASYYDGELFF
-	TRBV6-5	-	TRBJ1-5	TGTGCCAGCAGTTATGCCGGAGATCAGCCCCAGCATTTT	CASSYAGDQPQHF
-	TRBV5-1	-	TRBJ2-1	TGCGCCAGCAGCTTACTTGGGGGGTATGAAAATGAGCAGTTCTTC	CASSLLGGYENEQFF
TRBD2	TRBV7-7	few	TRBJ2-5	TGTGCTAGCAGCTTAGGACTAGGAGGTAGTCAAGAGACCCAGTACTTC	CASSLGLGGSQETQYF
-	TRBV4-1	few	TRBJ2-7	TGCGCCAGCAGCCAACCGACGGGAAACTCCTACGAGCAGTACTTC	CASSQPTGNSYEQYF
-	TRBV6-5	-	TRBJ2-7	TGTGCCAGCATCAGGGATCTAAACTACGAGCAGTACTTC	CASIRDLNYEQYF
-	TRBV7-8	few	TRBJ1-5	TGTGCCAGCAGCTTAGGGGCGGGATACAATCAGCCCCAGCATTTT	CASSLGAGYNQPQHF
TRBD2	TRBV28	-	TRBJ2-5	TGTGCCAGCAGCCTTAGCGGGGGGGGAGAAGAGACCCAGTACTTC	CASSLSGGGEETQYF
TRBD2	TRBV5-1	-	TRBJ2-7	TGCGCCAGCAGCTGGGGGACTAGCGGATACGAGCAGTACTTC	CASSWGTSGYEQYF
-	TRBV6-5	-	TRBJ1-1	TGTGCCAGCAGTCGAATCTCCAGACTCGAAGCTTTCTTT	CASSRISRLEAFF
TRBD1	TRBV7-2	-	TRBJ1-2	TGTGCCAGCAGCTTACGCCCAGGGGGCACAAACTATGGCTACACCTTC	CASSLRPGGTNYGYTF
-	TRBV19	-	TRBJ1-2	TGTGCCAGTAGTATTGGGCGGGGGTTCCCCCCACGGTATGGCTACACCTTC	CASSIGRGFPPRYGYTF
TRBD1	TRBV27	-	TRBJ1-4	TGTGCCAGCAGTGGGGACAGGGTGCGGGAAAAACTGTTTTTT	CASSGDRVREKLFF
TRBD1	TRBV18	-	TRBJ1-5	TGTGCCAGCTCACCATGGGGACAGGGACTCGATCAGCCCCAGCATTTT	CASSPWGQGLDQPQHF
-	TRBV7-9	-	TRBJ1-1	TGTGCCAGCACCATCATCATGGAGGAGAACACTGAAGCTTTCTTT	CASTIIMEENTEAFF
-	TRBV3-1/TRBV3-2	-	TRBJ1-1	TGTGCCAGCAGCCAAGGACAGATCAACACTGAAGCTTTCTTT	CASSQGQINTEAFF
TRBD1	TRBV20-1	-	TRBJ2-1	TGCAGTGCTAGTGAAGACAGGGGAGAGGATGAGCAGTTCTTC	CSASEDRGEDEQFF
-	TRBV19	-	TRBJ2-7	TGTGCCAGTAGTAGGACTCAGAGTAGCGCCTACGAGCAGTACTTC	CASSRTQSSAYEQYF
-	TRBV2	-	TRBJ1-2	TGTGCCAGCAGTGAGGCATCAGCTAACTATGGCTACACCTTC	CASSEASANYGYTF
-	TRBV5-1	-	TRBJ2-3	TGCGCCAGCAGGCGGGACGGGGCTAGCACAGATACGCAGTATTTT	CASRRDGASTDTQYF
-	TRBV4-3	-	TRBJ2-5	TGCGCCAGCAGCCAAGATTCGGGCGGGCCGGGGGAGACCCAGTACTTC	CASSQDSGGPGETQYF
-	TRBV6-6	once	TRBJ1-1	TGTGCCAGCAGTTACTCTCTGCAGGGCTCGAACACTGAAGCTTTCTTT	CASSYSLQGSNTEAFF
-	TRBV3-1/TRBV3-2	-	TRBJ1-3	TGTGCCAGCAGCCAAGGTCTGGCAGGGGTAAACACCATATATTTT	CASSQGLAGVNTIYF
-	TRBV18	-	TRBJ1-1	TGTGCCAGCTCTGCGACACCGGCTGGCACTGAAGCTTTCTTT	CASSATPAGTEAFF
TRBD2	TRBV30	-	TRBJ2-1	TGTGCCTGGACTAGCGGGGGAAGAACCTACAATGAGCAGTTCTTC	CAWTSGGRTYNEQFF
TRBD1	TRBV14	-	TRBJ1-1	TGTGCCAGCAGCCACCTTGACAGGGACACTGAAGCTTTCTTT	CASSHLDRDTEAFF
-	TRBV29-1	-	TRBJ1-1	TGCAGCGTCCGCGCGGGGGGGGACACTGAAGCTTTCTTT	CSVRAGGDTEAFF
TRBD1	TRBV2	-	TRBJ1-1	TGTGCCAGCTGGGGGGAGGAGGCCCTGTTGACAGGGGTGAACACTGAAGCTTTCTTT	CASWGEEALLTGVNTEAFF
-	TRBV11-2	-	TRBJ2-1	TGTGCCAGCAGCTTAATCCCGGGACTCTCCTACAATGAGCAGTTCTTC	CASSLIPGLSYNEQFF
TRBD2	TRBV9	few	TRBJ2-3	TGTGCCAGCAGCCCCAGGAGTCCCAGCGGGGGAGATACGCAGTATTTT	CASSPRSPSGGDTQYF
TRBD2	TRBV11-2	-	TRBJ2-3	TGTGCCAGCAGCTTAAGCGGGGGCTCCACAGATACGCAGTATTTT	CASSLSGGSTDTQYF
-	TRBV10-3	-	TRBJ2-7	TGTGCCATCCACGACCCAACAGGGTACTCCTACGAGCAGTACTTC	CAIHDPTGYSYEQYF
-	TRBV12-3/TRBV12-4	-	TRBJ1-1	TGTGCCAGCAGTTATGACAGGAACACTGAAGCTTTCTTT	CASSYDRNTEAFF
TRBD1	TRBV23-1	many	TRBJ2-3	TGCGCCAGCACCTACCGGGACAGGTCGTCAGATACGCAGTATTTT	CASTYRDRSSDTQYF
-	TRBV18	-	TRBJ2-7	TGTGCCAGCTCACCAACGACGGGGGGCAACTACGAGCAGTACTTC	CASSPTTGGNYEQYF
TRBD1	TRBV19	-	TRBJ1-4	TGTGCCAGTAAGGGACAGGGGGACGAAAAACTGTTTTTT	CASKGQGDEKLFF